This T cell receptor beta chain came from a study of T-cell memory formation after mild COVID-19. The wider study: TCR clusters were mostly confined to one donor each.

This clonotype showed up just a few times. Its antigen is still unknown. Libraries for TCRalpha and TCRbeta carried sample barcodes and unique molecular identifiers via 5'RACE. TCRdb re-analysed the 5' RACE reads in MiXCR, keeping a single row per CDR3 protein. The table lists about 350,000 distinct CDR3 sequences, roughly 13% of them singletons. V lost 4 bases, J lost 6 bases, and 10 bases lay in between. CDR1 and CDR2 from the germline V gene are SNHLY and FYNNEI. CDR3 length: 13 amino acids. Study-wide results and limits: The study detected some responding clones in pre-infection memory, suggesting cross-reactive memory joined.

This clonotype was sampled from a man between 18 and 35 years old who had mild COVID-19 (a few samples of this study predate the infection). Cell type and time point are not known. The V gene is TRBV2, the J gene TRBJ1-5, with D possibly matching TRBD1 (6 bases). Sequencing used PBMCs or a T cell subset sorted from them (not recorded which). The CDR3 DNA reads as TGTGCCAGCAGTGTGGGGGGGCGTCAGCCCCAGCATTTT. This sequence encodes CASSVGGRQPQHF.